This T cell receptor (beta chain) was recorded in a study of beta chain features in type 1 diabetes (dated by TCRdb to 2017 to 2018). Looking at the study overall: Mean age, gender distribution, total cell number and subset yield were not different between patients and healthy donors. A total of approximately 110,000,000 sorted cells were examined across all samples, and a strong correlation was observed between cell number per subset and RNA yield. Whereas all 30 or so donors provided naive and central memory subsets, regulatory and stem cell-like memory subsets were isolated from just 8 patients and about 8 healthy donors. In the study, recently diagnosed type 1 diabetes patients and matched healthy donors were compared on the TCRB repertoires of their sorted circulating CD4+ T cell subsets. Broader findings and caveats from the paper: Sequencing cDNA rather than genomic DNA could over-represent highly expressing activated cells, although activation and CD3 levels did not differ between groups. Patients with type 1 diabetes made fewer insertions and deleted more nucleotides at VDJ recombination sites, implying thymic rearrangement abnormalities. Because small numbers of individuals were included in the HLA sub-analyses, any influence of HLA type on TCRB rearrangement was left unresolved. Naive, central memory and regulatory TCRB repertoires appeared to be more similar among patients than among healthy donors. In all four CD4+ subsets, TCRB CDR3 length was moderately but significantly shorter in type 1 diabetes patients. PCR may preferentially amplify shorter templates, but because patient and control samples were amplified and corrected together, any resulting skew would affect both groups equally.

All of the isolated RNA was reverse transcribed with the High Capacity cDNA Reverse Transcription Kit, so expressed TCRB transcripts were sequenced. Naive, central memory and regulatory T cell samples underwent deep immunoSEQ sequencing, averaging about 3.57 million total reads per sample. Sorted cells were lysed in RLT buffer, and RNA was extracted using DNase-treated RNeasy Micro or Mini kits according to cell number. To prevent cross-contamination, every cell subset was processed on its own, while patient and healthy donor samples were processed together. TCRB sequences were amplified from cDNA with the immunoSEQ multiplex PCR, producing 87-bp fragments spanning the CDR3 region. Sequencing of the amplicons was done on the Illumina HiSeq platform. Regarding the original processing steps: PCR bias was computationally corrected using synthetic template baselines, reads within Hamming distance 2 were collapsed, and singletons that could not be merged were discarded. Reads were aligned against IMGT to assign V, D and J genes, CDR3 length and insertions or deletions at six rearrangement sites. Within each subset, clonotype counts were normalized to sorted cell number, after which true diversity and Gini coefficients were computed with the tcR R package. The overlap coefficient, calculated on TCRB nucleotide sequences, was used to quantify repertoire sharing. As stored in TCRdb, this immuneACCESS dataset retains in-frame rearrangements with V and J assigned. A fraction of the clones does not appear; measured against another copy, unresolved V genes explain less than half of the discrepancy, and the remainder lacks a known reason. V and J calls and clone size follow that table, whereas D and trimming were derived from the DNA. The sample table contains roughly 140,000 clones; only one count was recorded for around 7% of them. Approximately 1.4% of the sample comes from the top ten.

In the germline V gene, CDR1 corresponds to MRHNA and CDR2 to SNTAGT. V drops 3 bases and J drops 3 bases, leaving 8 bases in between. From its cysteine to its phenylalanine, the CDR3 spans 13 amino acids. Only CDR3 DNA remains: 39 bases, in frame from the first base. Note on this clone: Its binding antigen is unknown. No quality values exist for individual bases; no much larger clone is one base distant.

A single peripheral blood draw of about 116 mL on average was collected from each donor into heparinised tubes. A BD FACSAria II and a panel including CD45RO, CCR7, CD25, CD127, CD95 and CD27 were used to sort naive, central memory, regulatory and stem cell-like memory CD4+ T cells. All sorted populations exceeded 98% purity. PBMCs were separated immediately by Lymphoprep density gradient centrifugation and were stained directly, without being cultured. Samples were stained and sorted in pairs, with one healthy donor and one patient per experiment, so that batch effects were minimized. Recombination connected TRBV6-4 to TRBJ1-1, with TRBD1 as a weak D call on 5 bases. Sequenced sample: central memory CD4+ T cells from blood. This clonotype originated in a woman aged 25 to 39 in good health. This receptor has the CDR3 CASSESRDTEAFF. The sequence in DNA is TGTGCCAGCAGTGAATCCAGGGACACTGAAGCTTTCTTT.